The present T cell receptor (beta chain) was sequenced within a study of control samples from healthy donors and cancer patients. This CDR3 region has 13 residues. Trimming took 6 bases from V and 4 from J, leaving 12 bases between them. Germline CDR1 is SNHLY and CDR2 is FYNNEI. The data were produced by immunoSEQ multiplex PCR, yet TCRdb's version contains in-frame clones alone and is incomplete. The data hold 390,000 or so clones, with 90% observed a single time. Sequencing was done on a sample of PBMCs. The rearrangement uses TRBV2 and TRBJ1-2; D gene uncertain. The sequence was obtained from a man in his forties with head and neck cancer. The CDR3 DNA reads TGTGCCAGCAGCGCGGGCGGATCCTATGGCTACACCTTC. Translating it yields CASSAGGSYGYTF.